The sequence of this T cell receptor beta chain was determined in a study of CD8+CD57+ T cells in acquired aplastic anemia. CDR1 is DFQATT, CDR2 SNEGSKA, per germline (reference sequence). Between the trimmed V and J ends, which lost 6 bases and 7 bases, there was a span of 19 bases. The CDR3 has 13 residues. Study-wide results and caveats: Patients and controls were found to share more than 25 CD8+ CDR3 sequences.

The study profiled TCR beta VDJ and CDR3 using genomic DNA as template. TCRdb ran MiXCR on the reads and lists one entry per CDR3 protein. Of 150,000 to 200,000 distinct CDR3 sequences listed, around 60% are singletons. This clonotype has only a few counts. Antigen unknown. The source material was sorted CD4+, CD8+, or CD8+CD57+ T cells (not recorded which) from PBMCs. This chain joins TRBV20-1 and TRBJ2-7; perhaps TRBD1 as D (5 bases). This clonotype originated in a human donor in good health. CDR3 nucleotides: TGCAGTGCCGCCGACAGATTGGTGGGAGAGCAGTACTTC. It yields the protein CSAADRLVGEQYF.